This T cell receptor beta chain was retrieved from a study of blood T cell repertoires in COVID-19. As for the study in general: The study drew acute and convalescent COVID-19 samples from the United States, Italy and Spain. Nucleic acid was either cDNA or gDNA, and it came from T cells, B-cell-depleted T cells, or PBMCs.

The CDR3 runs 17 residues. The V and J ends lost 4 bases and 0 bases respectively, with 18 bases between them. The germline V gene encodes CDR1 SNHLY and CDR2 FYNNEI. Original processing notes: Amplification of reference gene primers was used by the study to estimate nucleated cell counts. TCRdb's copy holds only in-frame clones and misses some; the assay was immunoSEQ multiplex PCR. The V and J calls and clone size were taken over from that table, and D and trimming were inferred from the DNA. This table holds about 210,000 clones, around 82% found once. This receptor was taken from a woman in her forties with active or convalescent COVID-19. The chain uses TRBV2 and TRBJ1-2, with D possibly TRBD1 on 6 matching bases. Source material: peripheral blood. The CDR3 sequence is CASSVGGALSTNYGYTF. The CDR3 DNA sequence: TGTGCCAGCAGTGTTGGGGGGGCGCTTTCAACTAACTATGGCTACACCTTC.